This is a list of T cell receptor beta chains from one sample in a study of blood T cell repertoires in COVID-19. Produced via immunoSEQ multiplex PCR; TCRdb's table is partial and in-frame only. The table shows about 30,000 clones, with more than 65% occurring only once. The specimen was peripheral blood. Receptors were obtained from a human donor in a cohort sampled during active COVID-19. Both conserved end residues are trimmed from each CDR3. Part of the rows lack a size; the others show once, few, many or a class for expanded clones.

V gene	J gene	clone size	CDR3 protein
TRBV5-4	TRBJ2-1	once	ASSFSGGFLNEQF
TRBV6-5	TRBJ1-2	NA	ASSSDRSNYGYT
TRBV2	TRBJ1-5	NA	ASSDNSDMGQPQH
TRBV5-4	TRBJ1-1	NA	ASRTGGKTEAF
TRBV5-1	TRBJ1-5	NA	ASSPGTGGIQPQH
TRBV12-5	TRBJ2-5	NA	ASASGLNFGAQY
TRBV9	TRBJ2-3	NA	ASSVQTELSTDTQY
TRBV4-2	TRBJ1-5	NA	ASSQETGRAYQPQH
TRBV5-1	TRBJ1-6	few	ASSLETLSGSYNSPLH
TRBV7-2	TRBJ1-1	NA	ASSLDSGDGTEAF
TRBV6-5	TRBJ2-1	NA	ASRLVLAGRQF
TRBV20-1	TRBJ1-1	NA	SVTANTEAF
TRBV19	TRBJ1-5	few	ASSLEAKGNQPQH
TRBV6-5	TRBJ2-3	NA	ASSYLQSTDTQY
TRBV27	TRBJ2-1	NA	ASSFRVSGSNPNEQF
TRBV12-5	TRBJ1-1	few	ASGLAYRLEMNTEAF
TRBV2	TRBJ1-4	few	ASSLSSTNEKLF
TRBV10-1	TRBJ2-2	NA	ASSYNRGGELF
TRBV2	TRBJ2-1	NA	ASRYPGQGIEEF
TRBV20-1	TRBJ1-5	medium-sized	SASPYSNQPQH
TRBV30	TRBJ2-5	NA	AWSDGLAGETQY
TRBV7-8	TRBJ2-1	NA	ASNLRQGNDNEQF
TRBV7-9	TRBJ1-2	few	ASSSGPNYGYT
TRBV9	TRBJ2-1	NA	ASTTSGATYNEQF
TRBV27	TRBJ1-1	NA	ASSPRAVFSTEAF
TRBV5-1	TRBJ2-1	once	ASSLASAGAGNEQF
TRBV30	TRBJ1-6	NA	AWRVDRNSPLH
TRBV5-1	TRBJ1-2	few	ASSLDRSVYGYT
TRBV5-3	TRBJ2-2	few	ARSLRGTTMSGELF